The following is a T cell receptor beta chain sequence with its context. Its antigen is still unknown. The PCR made use of 60 Vbeta and 13 Jbeta primers. The data were produced by immunoSEQ multiplex PCR, yet TCRdb's version contains in-frame clones alone and is incomplete. There are 50,000 or so clones in the sample; around 70% occur only once, and roughly 2.9% lies in the top ten. Donors showed nominal health when sampled, although they likely had unrecorded immune exposures. The data derive from a study of cytomegalovirus exposure and HLA in healthy donors. Broader study findings: Prior analysis indicated that the majority of TCR beta V segments exhibited productivity approximately 87% or approximately 30% of the time. 87-base-pair reads could not separate some V segments, including TRBV6-2 and TRBV6-3. In a later analysis, the majority of CMV-associated beta chains seemingly showed HLA restriction.

This CDR3 is built from 15 residues. The V gene lost 0 bases and the J gene lost 7 bases, with 13 bases spanning the gap. The germline V gene has CDR1 LGHNA and CDR2 YNFKEQ. The material sequenced was PBMCs. This receptor was identified in a man aged 18 to 30 in good health and CMV-seronegative. The chain links TRBV4-2 to TRBJ2-1; D is uncertain. Here the CDR3 DNA reads TGTGCCAGCAGCCAAGAACTCTCCTCTTTGAATGAGCAGTTCTTC. As protein: CASSQELSSLNEQFF.